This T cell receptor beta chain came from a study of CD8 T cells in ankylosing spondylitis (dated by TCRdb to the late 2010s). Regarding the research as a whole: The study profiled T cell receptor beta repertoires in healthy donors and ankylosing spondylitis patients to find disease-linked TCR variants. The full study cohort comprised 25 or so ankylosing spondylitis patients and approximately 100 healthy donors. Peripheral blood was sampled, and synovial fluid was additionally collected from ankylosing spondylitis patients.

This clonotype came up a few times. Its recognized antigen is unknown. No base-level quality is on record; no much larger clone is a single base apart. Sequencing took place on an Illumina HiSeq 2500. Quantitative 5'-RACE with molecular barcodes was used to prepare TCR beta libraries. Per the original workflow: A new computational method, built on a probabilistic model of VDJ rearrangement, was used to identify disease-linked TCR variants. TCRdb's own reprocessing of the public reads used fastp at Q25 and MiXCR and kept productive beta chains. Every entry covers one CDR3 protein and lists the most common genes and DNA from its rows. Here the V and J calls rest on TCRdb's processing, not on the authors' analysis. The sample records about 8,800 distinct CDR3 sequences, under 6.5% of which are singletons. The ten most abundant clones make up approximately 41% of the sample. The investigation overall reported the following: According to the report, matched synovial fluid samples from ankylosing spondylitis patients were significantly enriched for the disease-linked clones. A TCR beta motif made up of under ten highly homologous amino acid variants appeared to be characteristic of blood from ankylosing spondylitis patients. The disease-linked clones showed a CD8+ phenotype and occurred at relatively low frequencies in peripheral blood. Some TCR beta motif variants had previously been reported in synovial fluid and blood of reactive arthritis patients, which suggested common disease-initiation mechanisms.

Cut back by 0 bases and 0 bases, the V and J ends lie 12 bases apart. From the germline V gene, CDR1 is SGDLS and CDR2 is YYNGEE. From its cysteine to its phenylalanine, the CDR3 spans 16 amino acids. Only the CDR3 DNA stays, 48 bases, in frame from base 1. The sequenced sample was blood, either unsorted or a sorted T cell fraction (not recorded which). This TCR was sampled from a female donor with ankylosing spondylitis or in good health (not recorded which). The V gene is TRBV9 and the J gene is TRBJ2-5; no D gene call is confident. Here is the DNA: TGTGCCAGCAGCGTAGGAGAGCGCCCCGACCAAGAGACCCAGTACTTC. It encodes CASSVGERPDQETQYF.